These 20 T cell receptor beta chains were all obtained from the same sample, sequenced in a study of blood T cell repertoires in COVID-19. The table came from immunoSEQ multiplex PCR; TCRdb's copy has only in-frame clones and leaves some out. The data show 70,000 or so clones, 65% to 85% seen once. Specimen: peripheral blood. The receptors originated from a man aged 50 or older with COVID-19, enrolled during active disease.

The sample holds one count of this clone. This rearrangement joins TRBV27 to TRBJ2-7, with 10 bases matching TRBD2. Germline assignment: CDR1 MNHEY and CDR2 SMNVEV (reference sequence). The CDR3 contains 15 residues. The V segment lost 6 bases and the J segment 2 bases; nucleotides outside the gene matches: 7. The CDR3 DNA reads TGTGCCAGCAGACCCGGACTAGCGGAGGCCTACGAGCAGTACTTC. Amino acid sequence: CASRPGLAEAYEQYF.

The genes are TRBV5-5 and TRBJ1-2; 9 nucleotides agree with TRBD1. V lost 4 bases, J lost 8 bases, and 9 bases stayed unmatched. Germline V gives CDR1 SGHKS, CDR2 YYEKEE (reference sequence). The CDR3 extends over 14 amino acids. The CDR3 nucleotides are TGTGCCAGCAGCACCTCGACAGGGGGAGAGGGCTACACCTTC. It encodes CASSTSTGGEGYTF.

V is TRBV30 and J is TRBJ1-4; possible D gene TRBD1, 5 bases. Trimming pared 4 bases from V and 8 bases from J, leaving 17 bases between. The CDR3 has 14 amino acids. Germline V lookup: CDR1 GTSNPN, CDR2 SVGIG (reference sequence). The CDR3 bases are TGTGCCTGGAATACAGGTGGTGGAAAGGAAAAACTGTTTTTT. Residues: CAWNTGGGKEKLFF.

This chain uses TRBV7-9 with TRBJ1-6, with 8 bases fitting TRBD1. CDR1 and CDR2 (germline): SEHNR, FQNEAQ (reference sequence). This CDR3 spans 14 amino acids. V shed 5 bases and J 10 bases; nucleotides not matched to a gene: 7. The CDR3 reads CASSAGQAGSPLHF. CDR3 in DNA: TGTGCCAGCAGCGCGGGACAGGCGGGGTCACCCCTCCACTTT.

Many counts were recorded for this clone. The chain carries TRBV6-2 or TRBV6-3 and TRBJ2-1, with 10 nucleotides matching TRBD2. CDR1 and CDR2 (germline): MNHEY, SVGEGT. V gave up 4 bases and J gave up 10 bases; unmatched junction bases: 16. The length of the CDR3 is 17 residues. CDR3 residues: CASSSAGGVAGGSEQFF. The CDR3 nucleotides read TGTGCCAGCAGTTCCGCGGGGGGAGTAGCGGGAGGAAGCGAGCAGTTCTTC.

This clone has only a few counts. The chain recombines TRBV19 with TRBJ2-7; 8 bases are shared with TRBD1. Germline V gene sequence: CDR1 LNHDA, CDR2 SQIVND (reference sequence). CDR3 length: 13 residues. V was pared by 7 bases and J by 10 bases, with 12 bases of the junction left unmatched. CDR3 residues: CASTPRDRTVQYF. The DNA for the CDR3 is TGTGCCAGTACCCCACGGGACAGGACCGTCCAGTACTTC.

The genes are TRBV4-1 and TRBJ2-6; TRBD1 is a possible D gene (6 bases). The CDR3 runs to 18 residues. Germline V lookup: CDR1 MGHRA, CDR2 YSYEKL. V was cut by 0 bases and J by 4 bases, with 16 bases left in between. CDR3 nucleotide sequence: TGCGCCAGCAGCCAAGATGGGGGCGCCTCGTGGGGGGCCAACGTCCTGACTTTC. It yields the protein CASSQDGGASWGANVLTF.

The rearrangement uses TRBV4-2 and TRBJ2-7, with TRBD2 identical over 8 bases. V was pared by 0 bases and J by 5 bases, with 6 bases of the junction left unmatched. The germline V gene has CDR1 LGHNA and CDR2 YNFKEQ. The CDR3 is made up of 15 amino acids. CDR3 loop: CASSQDRGGANEQYF. CDR3 DNA sequence: TGTGCCAGCAGCCAAGATCGGGGGGGAGCTAACGAGCAGTACTTC.

The gene calls are TRBV30 and TRBJ1-4; D might be TRBD1 (6 bases). Per the germline V gene, CDR1 is GTSNPN and CDR2 is SVGIG (reference sequence). This CDR3 has 15 residues. With 7 bases removed from V and 1 base from J, the gap between germline ends came to 16 bases. CDR3: CASRPGVGTNEKLFF. The CDR3 region has the DNA TGTGCCTCGCGTCCAGGGGTAGGAACTAATGAAAAACTGTTTTTT. Full variable domain (missing parts from reference TRBV30 and TRBJ1-4): SQTIHQWPATLVQPVGSPLSLECTVEGTSNPNLYWYRQAAGRGLQLLFYSVGIGQISSEVPQNLSASRPQDRQFILSSKKLLLSDSGFYLCASRPGVGTNEKLFFGSGTQLSVL.

This clone was counted a few times. The rearrangement links TRBV19 to TRBJ1-1; no clear D gene. V was clipped by 6 bases and J by 0 bases, with 14 bases between them. Germline assignment: CDR1 LNHDA and CDR2 SQIVND (reference sequence). The length of the CDR3 is 15 residues. In nucleotides, the CDR3 is TGTGCCAGTAGATTGGGTGGCGGCATGAACACTGAAGCTTTCTTT. Protein product: CASRLGGGMNTEAFF.

V gene TRBV5-5 combines with J gene TRBJ1-5; TRBD1 might be the D (5 bases). Germline V gene sequence: CDR1 SGHKS, CDR2 YYEKEE (reference sequence). The ends were cut back, 0 bases at V and 3 bases at J, with 7 bases in the middle. The CDR3 contains 14 residues. The CDR3 here is CASSLGTNNQPQHF. The CDR3 region has the DNA TGTGCCAGCAGCTTGGGGACAAACAATCAGCCCCAGCATTTT.

The CDR3 here is CASSQDRGRGYTF. As DNA, the CDR3 is TGTGCCAGCAGCCAGGACAGGGGGCGCGGCTACACCTTC. This sequence joins TRBV7-3 and TRBJ1-2, with TRBD1 matching over 11 bases. CDR3 size: 13 residues. V shed 5 bases, J shed 8 bases, and the junction held 4 bases outside the gene matches. The V gene's germline CDR1 is SGHTA and CDR2 FQGTGA.

The chain combines TRBV19 with TRBJ1-2; D gene ambiguous. Per germline, CDR1 LNHDA and CDR2 SQIVND (reference sequence). Trimming removed 1 base from V and 4 bases from J, with 10 bases in between. CDR3 length equals 14 residues. CDR3 nucleotide sequence: TGTGCCAGTAGTATAGGAGCAATCGGCTATGGCTACACCTTC. Translation gives CASSIGAIGYGYTF.

This clone appeared a few times. This sequence joins TRBV19 and TRBJ2-6; maybe TRBD2 (6 bases). The CDR3 runs to 14 residues. Trimming stripped 8 bases from V and 0 bases from J, with 8 bases between. Germline values: CDR1 LNHDA, CDR2 SQIVND (reference sequence). The CDR3 is CASGGYSGANVLTF. CDR3 coding DNA: TGTGCCAGTGGGGGGTACTCTGGGGCCAACGTCCTGACTTTC.

This clone was counted once. The J gene is TRBJ2-5, the V gene TRBV3-1 (or the pseudogene TRBV3-2); 10 bases fit TRBD2. The junction had 10 bases not matched to a gene; V was cut back by 4 bases and J by 5 bases. Germline assignment: CDR1 LGHDT and CDR2 YNNKEL (reference sequence). This CDR3 is 16 amino acids long. The CDR3 protein is CASSRSASGGLETQYF. For the CDR3, the DNA is TGTGCCAGCAGCCGCTCCGCTAGCGGGGGCCTCGAGACCCAGTACTTC.

The rearrangement joins TRBV30 to TRBJ1-6; D is undetermined. CDR1 is GTSNPN and CDR2 is SVGIG in the germline V gene (reference sequence). The CDR3 extends over 14 amino acids. V was trimmed by 0 bases and J by 10 bases, leaving 13 bases between them. The CDR3 DNA reads TGTGCCTGGAGTGTAGCGGGAGCAAGATCACCCCTCCACTTT. Protein: CAWSVAGARSPLHF.

This clone was seen once. The genes are TRBV3-1 (or the pseudogene TRBV3-2) and TRBJ1-4, with 8 bases lining up with TRBD1. The CDR3 is 14 residues long. V dropped 7 bases and J dropped 7; count of bases not matched to a gene: 8. The germline V gene has CDR1 LGHDT and CDR2 YNNKEL (reference sequence). The CDR3 coding sequence is TGTGCCAGCAAAACAACAGGGGGGACTGAAAAACTGTTTTTT. Translated: CASKTTGGTEKLFF.

The rearrangement uses TRBV5-4 and TRBJ2-5; tentatively, D is TRBD2 (6 bases). The CDR3 consists of 15 residues. V lost 3 bases, J lost 2 bases, and 14 bases lay in between. Germline V gives CDR1 SGHNT, CDR2 YYREEE (reference sequence). The CDR3 DNA follows: TGTGCCAGCAGCTGGACCCCCGGGAGTCAAGAGACCCAGTACTTC. Translated, it gives CASSWTPGSQETQYF.

This clone has more than one count but fewer than ten. The gene calls are TRBV18 and TRBJ2-1, with TRBD2 matching 8 bases. Per the germline V gene, CDR1 is KGHSH and CDR2 is LQKENI. The V segment lost 6 bases and the J segment 7 bases; nucleotides outside the gene matches: 2. The length of the CDR3 is 12 residues. The chain's CDR3 is CASSPSGNEQFF. The CDR3 DNA follows: TGTGCCAGCTCGCCTAGCGGGAATGAGCAGTTCTTC.

The gene calls are TRBV11-2 and TRBJ2-7; D remains unclear. V gave up 3 bases and J gave up 3 bases, with 3 bases separating them. Germline CDR1 SGHAT, CDR2 FQNNGV. The CDR3 runs to 11 residues. In DNA form, the CDR3 reads TGTGCCAGCAGCTTTCACTACGAGCAGTACTTC. Its translation: CASSFHYEQYF.